This is a list of T cell receptor beta chains from one sample in a study of cytomegalovirus exposure and HLA in healthy donors. Sequencing used immunoSEQ multiplex PCR; TCRdb keeps in-frame clones, though not all of them. The data show some 120,000 clones, 75% to 85% seen once. Sequencing input: PBMCs. The receptor set was obtained from a woman aged 50 to 65 in good health and CMV-seropositive. The CDR3 runs from the conserved cysteine through the conserved F or W. D genes are given only for firm matches. The size field is filled for only some rows; it gives once, few, many or a size class.

-,-,TRBJ2-1,TRBV6-5,TGTGCCAGCATCGCTGGGAGTAATGAGCAGTTCTTC,CASIAGSNEQFF
TRBD1,few,TRBJ1-1,TRBV7-9,TGTGCCAGCAGCCCACAGGGGGGCTACACTGAAGCTTTCTTT,CASSPQGGYTEAFF
-,-,TRBJ2-3,TRBV19,TGTGCCAGTAGTACCCGGGACACCTACACAGATACGCAGTATTTT,CASSTRDTYTDTQYF
-,once,TRBJ1-6,TRBV6-1,TGTGCCAGCAGTGACCCCACAGGGTCCTATAATTCACCCCTCCACTTT,CASSDPTGSYNSPLHF
TRBD1,-,TRBJ2-7,TRBV7-8,TGTGCCAGCAGCTCCTCTCAGGGGGCCTACGAGCAGTACTTC,CASSSSQGAYEQYF
TRBD1,-,TRBJ1-5,TRBV7-2,TGTGCCAGCAGTCAGGGGGGATATAGCAATCAGCCCCAGCATTTT,CASSQGGYSNQPQHF
TRBD2,few,TRBJ2-4,TRBV5-1,TGCGCCAGCAGCTTGGGTTCCATCTTGGGGGGGAAAAACATTCAGTACTTC,CASSLGSILGGKNIQYF
TRBD2,few,TRBJ2-1,TRBV5-1,TGCGCCAGCAGTCACCGCCTAGCGGGAGGCTTTAATGAGCAGTTCTTC,CASSHRLAGGFNEQFF
TRBD1,-,TRBJ2-7,TRBV6-1,TGTGCCAGCAGTGAAGGAGGGGGCGCCACCTACGAGCAGTACTTC,CASSEGGGATYEQYF
TRBD1,few,TRBJ1-1,TRBV7-9,TGTGCCAGCAGCTTTACAGGGGCGGGGAAATTGGACACTGAAGCTTTCTTT,CASSFTGAGKLDTEAFF
TRBD2,-,TRBJ2-7,TRBV10-2,TGCGCCAGCGGGGCTAGCGGGATCTACGAGCAGTACTTC,CASGASGIYEQYF
-,-,TRBJ2-5,TRBV5-6,TGTGCCAGCAGCTTGTTAGGGGTAGAGACCCAGTACTTC,CASSLLGVETQYF
-,-,TRBJ1-1,TRBV4-3,TGCGCCAGCAGCCAAACGGACATCTACATGAACACTGAAGCTTTCTTT,CASSQTDIYMNTEAFF
TRBD1,-,TRBJ2-7,TRBV19,TGTGCCACCTCTTCCGGGACAGGGGGTACCGAGCAGTACTTC,CATSSGTGGTEQYF
TRBD1,-,TRBJ1-4,TRBV5-1,TGCGCCAGCAGCTTGGGCTCCGGTCAGGGGGCTGCTAATGAAAAACTGTTTTTT,CASSLGSGQGAANEKLFF
TRBD2,-,TRBJ2-5,TRBV7-2,TGTGCCAGCAGCTCGGGACTAGCGGGAGGGCGGGAGACCCAGTACTTC,CASSSGLAGGRETQYF
TRBD1,-,TRBJ1-3,TRBV18,TGTGCCAGCTCACCGGGACAGCAATCCTCTGGAAACACCATATATTTT,CASSPGQQSSGNTIYF
TRBD2,-,TRBJ2-5,TRBV9,TGTGCCAGCAGCGTAGTCGGGCTAGCGGGGGGCCAAGAGACCCAGTACTTC,CASSVVGLAGGQETQYF
-,-,TRBJ1-5,TRBV9,TGTGCCAGCAGCGCCGGGGGTCCTAGGAGCAATCAGCCCCAGCATTTT,CASSAGGPRSNQPQHF
TRBD2,-,TRBJ2-2,TRBV7-2,TGTGCCAGCAGCCCCGGGACTAGCGGGAGGACCGGGGAGCTGTTTTTT,CASSPGTSGRTGELFF
-,once,TRBJ2-1,TRBV30,TGTGCCTGGAGTGGGGGTCCCCGGGGTGAGCAGTTCTTC,CAWSGGPRGEQFF
TRBD2,-,TRBJ2-1,TRBV5-1,TGCGCCAGCAGCGTGATAACTAGCGGTGAGCAGTTCTTC,CASSVITSGEQFF
-,few,TRBJ1-4,TRBV11-2,TGTGCCAGCAGCTCAGCGGGACGGGAGGCTAATGAAAAACTGTTTTTT,CASSSAGREANEKLFF
-,-,TRBJ2-7,TRBV6-6,TGTGCCAGCAGTTACTCCGACAGATTTTACGAGCAGTACTTC,CASSYSDRFYEQYF